The sequence of this T cell receptor beta chain was determined in a study of CXCR3-negative and CXCR3-positive naive CD8 T cells. Overall study context: For each library, about 1.5 +/- 0.3 million TRB reads were obtained, 130 million to 150 million in total. Points from the study as a whole: Diversity in memory CD8+ cells fell much lower than the comparably high levels seen in both naive subsets.

Germline V gives CDR1 SNHLY, CDR2 FYNNEI. The CDR3 spans 13 residues. 5' RACE that incorporated UMI labels was used to prepare the TRB cDNA libraries. TCRdb reanalyzed the 5' RACE reads and collapses them to one entry per CDR3 protein, without DNA. The sample data list about 43,000 distinct CDR3 sequences. As regards this clonotype: Its antigen is undetermined.

Each CD8+ T cell subset was sorted in triplicate, approximately 270,000 cells each. This sequence originates from a human donor in good health. Some clones in this sample may be carry-over from other donors' samples. Input material: memory CD8+ T cells from blood. The chain combines TRBV2 with TRBJ1-5. This chain's CDR3 is CASAVTTNQPQHF.